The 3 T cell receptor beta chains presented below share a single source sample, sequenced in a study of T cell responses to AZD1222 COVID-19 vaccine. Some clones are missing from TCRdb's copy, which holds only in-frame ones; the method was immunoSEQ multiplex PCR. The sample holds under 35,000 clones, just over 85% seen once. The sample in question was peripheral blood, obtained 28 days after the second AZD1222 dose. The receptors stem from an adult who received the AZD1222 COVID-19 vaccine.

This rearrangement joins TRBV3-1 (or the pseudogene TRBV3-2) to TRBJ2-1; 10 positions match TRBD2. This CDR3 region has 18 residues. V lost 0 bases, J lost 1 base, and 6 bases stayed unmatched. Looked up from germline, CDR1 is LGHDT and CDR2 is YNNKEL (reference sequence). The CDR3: CASSQDPIAGGSYNEQFF. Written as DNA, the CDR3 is TGTGCCAGCAGCCAAGATCCCATAGCGGGAGGATCCTACAATGAGCAGTTCTTC.

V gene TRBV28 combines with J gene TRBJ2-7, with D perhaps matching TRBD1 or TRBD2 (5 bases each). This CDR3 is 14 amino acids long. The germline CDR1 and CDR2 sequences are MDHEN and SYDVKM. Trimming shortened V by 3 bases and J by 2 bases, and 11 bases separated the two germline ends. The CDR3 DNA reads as TGTGCCAGCAGTTTTCCAGGGAGACCCTACGAGCAGTACTTC. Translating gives CASSFPGRPYEQYF.

CDR3 residues: CASSLGTGNNEQYF. Written as DNA, the CDR3 is TGTGCCAGCAGCTTGGGGACAGGGAACAACGAGCAGTACTTC. The chain couples TRBV5-6 to TRBJ2-7, with 8 bases matching TRBD1. V lost 0 bases, J lost 5 bases, and 4 bases stayed unmatched. The CDR3 consists of 14 residues. CDR1 and CDR2 (germline): SGHDT, YYEEEE.